A single TCR beta chain is shown here with its context. Its antigen is not identified. Sequencing used immunoSEQ multiplex PCR; TCRdb keeps in-frame clones, though not all of them. The data show more than 9,500 clones, about 70% seen once. The sample comes from a study of graft-versus-host responses after intestinal transplantation. About the research overall: Recipients had transplants, and these were multivisceral, liver-intestinal, or isolated intestinal. Uniformly, recipients were administered anti-thymocyte globulin induction with subsequent tacrolimus and steroids for 2 to 3 years.

General study points: An association linked early post-transplant HvG declines with peak circulating GvH clone levels. Marrow from the recipient contained GvH clones, some of which had appeared first in ileum or blood.

The CDR3 sequence is 15 residues long. Germline V lookup: CDR1 SGDLS, CDR2 YYNGEE. J lost 3 bases, V lost 4 bases, and 6 bases had no gene match. Lymphocytes (intraepithelial and lamina propria) were released by processing the graft tissue. This specimen consisted of ileum tissue, obtained roughly 4.5 months after intestinal transplantation. This chain links TRBV9 with TRBJ2-5; 10 positions match TRBD1. This receptor was obtained from a human patient who received an intestinal transplant, so some T cells may come from the graft donor. The CDR3 region has the DNA TGTGCCAGCAGCTCCGGACAGGGGGGTAAAGAGACCCAGTACTTC. This codes for CASSSGQGGKETQYF.